The present entry profiles one T cell receptor (beta chain) with its context. A few counts support this clone. Its antigen target is currently unknown. It has no much larger one-base neighbor in the sample; base qualities were not kept. This entry comes from a study of OX40 agonist ivuxolimab in advanced cancers. For context, the study as a whole: Ivuxolimab was a fully human IgG2 agonistic monoclonal antibody targeting the costimulatory receptor OX40 (CD134). The monotherapy dose-escalation portion (N of about 50 patients) of the phase I ivuxolimab trial is reported in the paper. The dose-escalation cohort was over 70% male with a mean age of about 58 years, ranging from about 20 to 80. Prior anti-PD-1, anti-PD-L1 or anti-CTLA-4 therapy was permitted, and approximately 42% of dose-escalation patients had received checkpoint inhibitors. Peripheral TCRbeta sequencing aimed to test whether ivuxolimab altered TCR sequence diversity and caused clonal T-cell expansion. Intravenous ivuxolimab was administered to patients every 2 weeks at six dose levels: 0.01, 0.1, 0.3, 1.5, 3 and 10 mg/kg. Among the roughly 50 dose-escalation patients, 19 had hepatocellular carcinoma, approximately 15 melanoma, 9 renal cell carcinoma and 9 head and neck cancer. Partial responses were achieved by three dose-escalation patients, of whom one had hepatocellular carcinoma and two had cutaneous melanoma. Study-wide conclusions, independent of this receptor: After ivuxolimab, CD8+ T cells had more expanded clones than CD4+ T cells on average. Low levels of normalized T-cell clonal expansion were also seen in some patients who did not respond. In the 0.1-3.0 mg/kg groups, partial responders had among the lowest normalized peripheral clonal expansion, particularly in CD8+ T cells. Clonal expansion of both CD4+ and CD8+ blood T cells was observed from baseline to week 6 at doses 0.1 to 3.0 mg/kg. Antigen specificity was not determined for the clonally expanded peripheral T cells.

The germline V gene (reference sequence) yields MNHNY for CDR1 and SVGAGI for CDR2. The CDR3 has 14 amino acids, counting the end cysteine and phenylalanine. Left in the record is the CDR3 DNA by itself, 42 bases read in frame from the first base. V and J are truncated by 8 bases and 3 bases respectively, leaving an intervening sequence of 16 bases. To sequence the TCRbeta CDR3 region, genomic DNA was isolated from the sorted cells. The immunoSEQ Assay was used to sequence the TCRbeta CDR3 regions. TCRdb carries this immuneACCESS record with in-frame sequences only. Its versions omit some clonotypes, under half of them owing to an unresolved V gene in the studies checked, with the rest unexplained. For this sample the table gives approximately 17,000 clones, of which around three quarters were detected only once. The ten largest make up roughly 17% of the sample. The trial excluded patients who had a history of autoimmune disease or were on systemic immunosuppression. In every dose cohort, peripheral blood was drawn for TCR sequencing at baseline, cycle 4 day 1, and cycle 7 day 1. The samples were drawn from a first-in-human, open-label, multicenter phase I dose-escalation trial of ivuxolimab. The trial enrolled adults with locally advanced or metastatic head and neck squamous cell, hepatocellular, melanoma or renal cell carcinoma. Before TCR sequencing, CD4+ T cells and CD8+ T cells from peripheral blood were sorted into separate populations.

Here the chain combines TRBV6-6 and TRBJ1-2; the D gene remains uncertain. The sequencing here drew on CD4+ or CD8+ T cells sorted from blood, taken in a trial of the OX40 agonist ivuxolimab. This sequence originates from an adult with an advanced solid tumor such as melanoma, head and neck, liver or kidney cancer. The DNA reads TGTGCCAGCTCCCTCCTGGACTCCGACTATGGCTACACCTTC. It specifies CASSLLDSDYGYTF.